Listed below are T cell receptor beta chains from one sample, sequenced in a study of cytomegalovirus exposure and HLA in healthy donors. Assay: immunoSEQ multiplex PCR; the TCRdb copy retains only in-frame clones and omits some. Its listing shows about 140,000 clones. Sequencing was done on a sample of PBMCs. Receptors were obtained from a woman between 18 and 29 years old in good health and CMV-seronegative. Both conserved end residues are part of each CDR3. A D gene is named only where the DNA matches it firmly.

v_call	d_call	j_call	cdr3_nt	cdr3_aa
TRBV4-1	TRBD2	TRBJ2-7	TGCGCCAGCAGCCCGGGCACTAGCGGATTCTACGAGCAGTACTTC	CASSPGTSGFYEQYF
TRBV19	TRBD1	TRBJ2-5	TGTGCCAGTAGTCCTCGACAGGGCCCGACGGAGACCCAGTACTTC	CASSPRQGPTETQYF
TRBV5-4	NA	TRBJ1-3	TGTGCCAGCAGCTTGGGGAATGGAGCCCCGAAAGGGGTTGGAAACACCATATATTTT	CASSLGNGAPKGVGNTIYF
TRBV7-8	NA	TRBJ1-1	TGTGCCAGCAGCCCGAATTACTTCCAAGACACTGAAGCTTTCTTT	CASSPNYFQDTEAFF
TRBV6-1	TRBD2	TRBJ2-1	TGTGCCAGCAGTCATCGGACTAGCGGGAACAATGAGCAGTTCTTC	CASSHRTSGNNEQFF
TRBV11-2	NA	TRBJ2-7	TGTGCCAGCAGCTTTTTCCAGACAGCCTACGAGCAGTACTTC	CASSFFQTAYEQYF
TRBV9	TRBD2	TRBJ2-3	TGTGCCAGCAGCGTAGGAGCGGGGATCACAGATACGCAGTATTTT	CASSVGAGITDTQYF
TRBV27	TRBD1	TRBJ2-3	TGTGCCAGCAGTTTCAGGGGGCCAGATACGCAGTATTTT	CASSFRGPDTQYF
TRBV6-6	NA	TRBJ1-1	TGTGCCAGCAGTCCAGGAGATTACAGGGACACTGAAGCTTTCTTT	CASSPGDYRDTEAFF
TRBV10-2	NA	TRBJ1-5	TGCGCCAGCACCAAGGGGGGGATAGGCCAGCCCCAGCATTTT	CASTKGGIGQPQHF
TRBV25-1	NA	TRBJ2-3	TGTGCCAGCAGTGAGTGGGGGGGCGATACGCAGTATTTT	CASSEWGGDTQYF
TRBV18	NA	TRBJ2-7	TGTGCCAGCTCACCTAATACAGCGGGTGGATCCTTCGAGCAGTACTTC	CASSPNTAGGSFEQYF
TRBV7-2	TRBD1	TRBJ1-5	TGTGCCAGCAGCTTAGACGACAGGGTTGGTAATCAGCCCCAGCATTTT	CASSLDDRVGNQPQHF
TRBV5-6	TRBD2	TRBJ2-1	TGTGCCAGCAGCCTGACTCCGGGACTAGCGGACAATGAGCAGTTCTTC	CASSLTPGLADNEQFF
TRBV19	TRBD2	TRBJ2-1	TGTGCCAGTAGTACAAAAGTAGCGGGAATCTACAATGAGCAGTTCTTC	CASSTKVAGIYNEQFF
TRBV7-9	TRBD2	TRBJ2-1	TGTGCCAGCAGCTTAGGTTTTGCGGGAGCTGGGGGTGAGCAGTTCTTC	CASSLGFAGAGGEQFF
TRBV30	TRBD2	TRBJ2-1	TGTGCCTGGGATAGACTAGCGGGAGGGGAGGAGCAGTTCTTC	CAWDRLAGGEEQFF
TRBV10-3	TRBD1	TRBJ1-1	TGTGCCATCAAGGGTGGCGTGGCAGGGGGGACTGAAGCTTTCTTT	CAIKGGVAGGTEAFF
TRBV6-1	NA	TRBJ2-3	TGTGCCAGCAGCGGACGAGGGAGTTACTCAGATACGCAGTATTTT	CASSGRGSYSDTQYF
TRBV28	NA	TRBJ2-4	TGTGCCAGCAGCCTACCCCCGTGGGACAGCGGGGGCAAAAACATTCAGTACTTC	CASSLPPWDSGGKNIQYF
TRBV25-1	NA	TRBJ1-2	TGTGCCAGCAGTGAACAAACAGGAGCTGGAGGCTACACCTTC	CASSEQTGAGGYTF
TRBV18	NA	TRBJ2-4	TGTGCCAGCTCACCACCCGCAGGCCTAGCCAAAAACATTCAGTACTTC	CASSPPAGLAKNIQYF
TRBV5-4	TRBD2	TRBJ2-1	TGTGCCAGCAGCTTGTTCAGTTGGCTAGCGGGAGGATACAATGAGCAGTTCTTC	CASSLFSWLAGGYNEQFF
TRBV14	TRBD2	TRBJ2-5	TGTGCCAGCAGCCAAGAAGGGCCGACTAGCGGGAGACAAGAGACCCAGTACTTC	CASSQEGPTSGRQETQYF
TRBV30	NA	TRBJ2-3	TGTGCCTGGAGTGTGGCGGGTGCAGATACGCAGTATTTT	CAWSVAGADTQYF
TRBV6-1	TRBD1	TRBJ2-3	TGTGCCAGCATCGGACAGGCGGGCGGCCCAGATACGCAGTATTTT	CASIGQAGGPDTQYF
TRBV6-4	NA	TRBJ2-2	TGTGCCACCAAGATTCACACGAACACCGGGGAGCTGTTTTTT	CATKIHTNTGELFF
TRBV11-3	TRBD2	TRBJ2-1	TGTGCCAGCAGCTTAGCGCGGGAGGGCAACAATGAGCAGTTCTTC	CASSLAREGNNEQFF
TRBV7-3	NA	TRBJ2-1	TGTGCCAGCAGCTTGGCTAGCAACCTCAATGAGCAGTTCTTC	CASSLASNLNEQFF
TRBV5-1	NA	TRBJ2-5	TGCGCCAGCAGCTTGGACAGCCAGGGGCTTGAGACCCAGTACTTC	CASSLDSQGLETQYF
TRBV27	NA	TRBJ1-4	TGTGCCAGCAGTTTACGGGGTGTAAATAATGAAAAACTGTTTTTT	CASSLRGVNNEKLFF
TRBV19	NA	TRBJ1-2	TGTGCCAGTAGAATCCAGTCAGGGCCTCTATATGGCTACACCTTC	CASRIQSGPLYGYTF
TRBV9	TRBD2	TRBJ2-1	TGTGCCAGCAGCGTAGTGGGGACTAGCGGGTTGGGCTCCTACAATGAGCAGTTCTTC	CASSVVGTSGLGSYNEQFF
TRBV19	NA	TRBJ2-2	TGTGCCAGTAGTATGAGAGGGGAGCTGTTTTTT	CASSMRGELFF
TRBV29-1	TRBD1	TRBJ2-1	TGCAGCGTTGATGGTGGGACAGGGATTGAGCAGTTCTTC	CSVDGGTGIEQFF
TRBV5-5	NA	TRBJ2-7	TGTGCCAGCAGCTTCCTGAAGGAGGATTGGGGTATGGGGCAGTACTTC	CASSFLKEDWGMGQYF
TRBV5-4	NA	TRBJ1-1	TGTGCCAGCAGCCTCCGAGGGGGTCCGAACACTGAAGCTTTCTTT	CASSLRGGPNTEAFF
TRBV19	NA	TRBJ2-1	TGTGCCAGTAGTATTCTCTCCCTCCCTTACAATGAGCAGTTCTTC	CASSILSLPYNEQFF
TRBV5-1	TRBD1	TRBJ1-2	TGCGCCAGCAGCTTAGGACAGGGAGCTAACTATGGCTACACCTTC	CASSLGQGANYGYTF
TRBV7-9	TRBD1	TRBJ1-2	TGTGCCAGCTCCGGACAGGGCCGCGGCTACACCTTC	CASSGQGRGYTF
TRBV15	TRBD1	TRBJ1-1	TGTGCCACTAAGGGGACAGTAGAAGCTTTCTTT	CATKGTVEAFF
TRBV18	NA	TRBJ2-5	TGTGCCAGCTCACCTACGTACTCTGCGGGGGAGACCCAGTACTTC	CASSPTYSAGETQYF
TRBV15	NA	TRBJ2-3	TGTGCCACCAGCAGACTTCGGGACACTATTTCGTCGACGCAGTATTTT	CATSRLRDTISSTQYF
TRBV6-1	NA	TRBJ1-5	TGTGCCAGCAGTGAAGCGCTGGGGGCAAGCAATCAGCCCCAGCATTTT	CASSEALGASNQPQHF
TRBV7-2	TRBD2	TRBJ2-3	TGTGCCAGCAGCCCAGGACTAGAATTGGATACGCAGTATTTT	CASSPGLELDTQYF
TRBV30	TRBD1	TRBJ1-4	TGTGCCTGGAGTGCCCTGGACAGGACTAATGAAAAACTGTTTTTT	CAWSALDRTNEKLFF
TRBV5-6	NA	TRBJ2-2	TGTGCCAGCAGCTTGCCGGGGTTGAGGGACACCGGGGAGCTGTTTTTT	CASSLPGLRDTGELFF
TRBV7-9	NA	TRBJ2-1	TGTGCCAGCAGCCCCGGGGGGCCACACAATGAGCAGTTCTTC	CASSPGGPHNEQFF
TRBV10-1	TRBD1	TRBJ1-1	TGCGCCAGCAGTACCAAGGGGATACCGGGACAGGGGAACACTGAAGCTTTCTTT	CASSTKGIPGQGNTEAFF
TRBV7-9	NA	TRBJ1-1	TGTGCCAGCAGCTTAAGGTTAGCTCACAGGGTCGACACTGAAGCTTTCTTT	CASSLRLAHRVDTEAFF
TRBV19	NA	TRBJ1-6	TGTGCCAGTAGTATAATCGGACAGTATAATTCACCCCTCCACTTT	CASSIIGQYNSPLHF
TRBV12-5	TRBD2	TRBJ2-1	TGTGCTAGTGGTTTGGTAGCGGGAGGTTGGAATGAGCAGTTCTTC	CASGLVAGGWNEQFF
TRBV5-8	NA	TRBJ2-2	TGTGCCAGCAGCTTGGTTACAGGGTCGAACACCGGGGAGCTGTTTTTT	CASSLVTGSNTGELFF
TRBV6-5	NA	TRBJ2-1	TGTGCCAGCAGTTTACGACAGGGAGGCTACAATGAGCAGTTCTTC	CASSLRQGGYNEQFF